These T cell receptor beta chains were read from a single sample in a study of shared clonotypes between healthy human individuals. Using immunoSEQ multiplex PCR, the repertoire was profiled, and TCRdb retains in-frame clones only, with some absent. Of about 2.5 million clones in the sample, 85% to 95% were seen once. Sequenced sample: naive CD4+ T cells from PBMCs. The receptors stem from a man between 18 and 29 years old in good health. Some clones in this sample may be carry-over from other donors' samples. Each CDR3 is given with its conserved first and last residue. Each record gives: D gene, J gene, V gene, clone size, CDR3 protein, CDR3 DNA. A D gene is named only where the DNA matches it firmly. The size field is filled for only some rows; it gives once, few, many or a size class.

d_gene: TRBD1; j_gene: TRBJ1-1; v_gene: TRBV5-1; abundance: NA; CDR3aa: CASSALTGGGEAFF; CDR3nt: TGCGCCAGCAGCGCCCTGACAGGGGGCGGTGAAGCTTTCTTT
d_gene: NA; j_gene: TRBJ2-6; v_gene: TRBV28; abundance: NA; CDR3aa: CASSTHQGLSGANVLTF; CDR3nt: TGTGCCAGCAGCACCCATCAAGGTCTCTCTGGGGCCAACGTCCTGACTTTC
d_gene: NA; j_gene: TRBJ1-3; v_gene: TRBV7-9; abundance: once; CDR3aa: CASSLPPGNTIYF; CDR3nt: TGTGCCAGCAGCTTACCCCCAGGAAACACCATATATTTT
d_gene: NA; j_gene: TRBJ2-7; v_gene: TRBV28; abundance: few; CDR3aa: CASSGTGGYEQYF; CDR3nt: TGTGCCAGCAGTGGGACCGGGGGCTACGAGCAGTACTTC
d_gene: NA; j_gene: TRBJ1-2; v_gene: TRBV7-2; abundance: NA; CDR3aa: CASSFPGRLGFYGYTF; CDR3nt: TGTGCCAGCAGCTTCCCCGGTAGACTCGGATTCTATGGCTACACCTTC
d_gene: NA; j_gene: TRBJ2-7; v_gene: TRBV5-1; abundance: few; CDR3aa: CASSPGRNYEQYF; CDR3nt: TGCGCCAGCAGCCCAGGACGGAACTACGAGCAGTACTTC
d_gene: NA; j_gene: TRBJ1-1; v_gene: TRBV18; abundance: NA; CDR3aa: CASSPSGALDTEAFF; CDR3nt: TGTGCCAGCTCACCGAGCGGGGCGCTGGACACTGAAGCTTTCTTT
d_gene: NA; j_gene: TRBJ2-5; v_gene: TRBV6-1; abundance: NA; CDR3aa: CASRVGVETQYF; CDR3nt: TGTGCCAGCAGAGTAGGGGTAGAGACCCAGTACTTC
d_gene: TRBD1; j_gene: TRBJ2-7; v_gene: TRBV10-3; abundance: NA; CDR3aa: CAISEPRQGAPEQYF; CDR3nt: TGTGCCATCAGTGAGCCACGACAGGGGGCCCCCGAGCAGTACTTC
d_gene: TRBD1; j_gene: TRBJ2-7; v_gene: TRBV15; abundance: NA; CDR3aa: CATSRDRTGTEQYF; CDR3nt: TGTGCCACCAGCAGAGACAGGACAGGGACCGAGCAGTACTTC
d_gene: TRBD1; j_gene: TRBJ1-4; v_gene: TRBV4-3; abundance: NA; CDR3aa: CASSQELRAGGWGELFF; CDR3nt: TGCGCCAGCAGCCAAGAATTAAGGGCAGGGGGCTGGGGGGAACTGTTTTTT
d_gene: TRBD2; j_gene: TRBJ2-1; v_gene: TRBV19; abundance: once; CDR3aa: CASSIRTSEIWEQFF; CDR3nt: TGTGCCAGTAGTATCCGGACTAGCGAGATATGGGAGCAGTTCTTC
d_gene: TRBD1; j_gene: TRBJ1-5; v_gene: TRBV6-5; abundance: NA; CDR3aa: CASSKQGSNQPQHF; CDR3nt: TGTGCCAGCAGCAAACAGGGGAGCAATCAGCCCCAGCATTTT
d_gene: NA; j_gene: TRBJ2-1; v_gene: TRBV10-3; abundance: once; CDR3aa: CAISESGPWGHQAQNEQFF; CDR3nt: TGTGCCATCAGTGAGTCTGGGCCCTGGGGACACCAAGCCCAAAATGAGCAGTTCTTC
d_gene: NA; j_gene: TRBJ2-7; v_gene: TRBV27; abundance: NA; CDR3aa: CASSPGGLGFYEQYF; CDR3nt: TGTGCCAGCAGTCCCGGGGGTCTGGGTTTCTACGAGCAGTACTTC
d_gene: NA; j_gene: TRBJ2-7; v_gene: TRBV6-1; abundance: NA; CDR3aa: CASRGPFTEQYF; CDR3nt: TGTGCCAGCAGGGGACCGTTTACCGAGCAGTACTTC
d_gene: TRBD1; j_gene: TRBJ2-7; v_gene: TRBV15; abundance: once; CDR3aa: CATSRVGTAAYEQYF; CDR3nt: TGTGCCACCAGCAGAGTAGGGACAGCTGCCTACGAGCAGTACTTC
d_gene: NA; j_gene: TRBJ1-3; v_gene: TRBV7-9; abundance: few; CDR3aa: CASSSQASGNTIYF; CDR3nt: TGTGCCAGCAGCTCTCAGGCGTCTGGAAACACCATATATTTT
d_gene: NA; j_gene: TRBJ2-7; v_gene: TRBV5-1; abundance: NA; CDR3aa: CASSPIITGSYEQYF; CDR3nt: TGCGCCAGTTCCCCGATAATTACAGGCTCCTACGAGCAGTACTTC
d_gene: TRBD1; j_gene: TRBJ2-7; v_gene: TRBV11-3; abundance: NA; CDR3aa: CASSRGQSSYEQYF; CDR3nt: TGTGCCAGCAGCAGGGGACAGAGCTCCTACGAGCAGTACTTC
d_gene: NA; j_gene: TRBJ1-1; v_gene: TRBV27; abundance: NA; CDR3aa: CASSWGTGMNTEAFF; CDR3nt: TGTGCCAGCAGTTGGGGGACGGGGATGAACACTGAAGCTTTCTTT
d_gene: TRBD2; j_gene: TRBJ2-5; v_gene: TRBV7-9; abundance: NA; CDR3aa: CASSLVLVVALAGAETQYF; CDR3nt: TGTGCCAGCAGCTTAGTGTTAGTAGTCGCGCTAGCGGGAGCAGAGACCCAGTACTTC
d_gene: NA; j_gene: TRBJ1-1; v_gene: TRBV5-1; abundance: NA; CDR3aa: CASRSGGPTEAFF; CDR3nt: TGCGCCAGCAGGTCCGGGGGTCCGACTGAAGCTTTCTTT
d_gene: NA; j_gene: TRBJ1-5; v_gene: TRBV16; abundance: NA; CDR3aa: CASSQYTNSNQPQHF; CDR3nt: TGTGCCAGCAGCCAATATACAAATAGCAATCAGCCCCAGCATTTT
d_gene: NA; j_gene: TRBJ1-1; v_gene: TRBV4-1; abundance: NA; CDR3aa: CASSPLGPANTEAFF; CDR3nt: TGCGCCAGCAGCCCCTTGGGGCCCGCCAACACTGAAGCTTTCTTT
d_gene: TRBD2; j_gene: TRBJ2-2; v_gene: TRBV9; abundance: NA; CDR3aa: CASSTGLAGDTGELFF; CDR3nt: TGTGCCAGCAGCACCGGACTAGCGGGAGACACCGGGGAGCTGTTTTTT
d_gene: TRBD1; j_gene: TRBJ1-2; v_gene: TRBV19; abundance: few; CDR3aa: CASSSQGDYGYTF; CDR3nt: TGTGCCAGTAGTTCACAGGGGGACTATGGCTACACCTTC
d_gene: TRBD1; j_gene: TRBJ1-1; v_gene: TRBV2; abundance: NA; CDR3aa: CARGQGARAEAFF; CDR3nt: TGTGCCAGAGGGCAGGGGGCGCGGGCTGAAGCTTTCTTT
d_gene: TRBD1; j_gene: TRBJ2-5; v_gene: TRBV28; abundance: NA; CDR3aa: CASTETGVGETQYF; CDR3nt: TGTGCCAGCACCGAGACAGGGGTAGGAGAGACCCAGTACTTC
d_gene: TRBD2; j_gene: TRBJ2-1; v_gene: TRBV7-3; abundance: NA; CDR3aa: CASSLGLAEYNEQFF; CDR3nt: TGTGCCAGCAGCTTGGGACTAGCAGAATACAATGAGCAGTTCTTC
d_gene: NA; j_gene: TRBJ1-5; v_gene: TRBV5-1; abundance: NA; CDR3aa: CASSLAGGQGQPQHF; CDR3nt: TGCGCCAGCAGCTTGGCTGGGGGGCAGGGTCAGCCCCAGCATTTT
d_gene: NA; j_gene: TRBJ2-7; v_gene: TRBV30; abundance: NA; CDR3aa: CAWSPRGKSSYEQYF; CDR3nt: TGTGCCTGGAGTCCGAGGGGGAAATCCTCCTACGAGCAGTACTTC
d_gene: NA; j_gene: TRBJ1-2; v_gene: TRBV10-3; abundance: NA; CDR3aa: CAISGVKGGYTF; CDR3nt: TGTGCCATCAGTGGGGTAAAGGGTGGCTACACCTTC
d_gene: NA; j_gene: TRBJ1-5; v_gene: TRBV9; abundance: NA; CDR3aa: CASSGAPGDQPQHF; CDR3nt: TGTGCCAGCAGCGGGGCTCCTGGGGATCAGCCCCAGCATTTT
d_gene: NA; j_gene: TRBJ1-2; v_gene: TRBV4-1; abundance: NA; CDR3aa: CASRGRDTEHYGYTF; CDR3nt: TGCGCCAGCAGGGGCCGGGACACAGAACACTATGGCTACACCTTC
d_gene: NA; j_gene: TRBJ2-3; v_gene: TRBV5-1; abundance: NA; CDR3aa: CASSLPSSDTDTQYF; CDR3nt: TGCGCCAGCAGCTTGCCTTCGTCGGACACAGATACGCAGTATTTT